The clone carrying this T cell receptor (beta chain) was found a few times. No antigen is known for it. These data belong to a study of cytomegalovirus exposure and HLA in healthy donors. Looking at the study overall: In an earlier analysis, some 110 million unique TCR beta sequences were found from some 200 million T cells. Within an early data release were around 80 million unique TCRs drawn from HLA-typed donors. General study points: Later on, an analysis tied approximately 17,000 TCR beta sequences to HLA alleles at 0.05 false discovery rate.

The CDR3 spans 15 residues. V was shortened by 3 bases and J by 4 bases, with 15 bases between the two germline ends. Germline V gene lookup returns CDR1 MDHEN and CDR2 SYDVKM. The PCR used 60 Vbeta and 13 Jbeta primers. Method: immunoSEQ multiplex PCR; TCRdb's copy keeps in-frame clones and lacks some. The sample has more than 90,000 clones, 70% to 85% seen once. The sequenced sample consisted of PBMCs. The receptor comes from a middle-aged man in good health and CMV-seronegative. The chain uses TRBV28 and TRBJ1-2, with a possible D match to TRBD1 (6 bases). CDR3 in DNA: TGTGCCAGCAGTTTCCCCTCACAGGGTGGCTATGGCTACACCTTC. This codes for CASSFPSQGGYGYTF.